This entry lists 19 T cell receptor beta chains sequenced from one sample in a study of blood T cell repertoires in COVID-19. Profiling relied on immunoSEQ multiplex PCR, and the TCRdb table lists in-frame clones only, not all of them. The table records about 180,000 clones, about 87% of them present only once. The sample consisted of peripheral blood. These receptors were taken from a woman in her fifties or sixties with acute or convalescent COVID-19.

The gene calls are TRBV7-2 and TRBJ1-4; TRBD1 might be the D (6 bases). This CDR3 has 15 amino acids. Trimming removed 5 bases at V and 4 bases at J, with 14 bases between. Germline V CDR1 and CDR2: SGHTA, FQGNSA. DNA for the CDR3: TGTGCCAGCAGCCCCCCGGGGGGCTTTAATGAAAAACTGTTTTTT. This codes for CASSPPGGFNEKLFF.

The V gene is TRBV7-9, the J gene TRBJ1-1, with D tentatively TRBD1 (5 bases). Trimming stripped 5 bases from V and 9 bases from J, with 13 bases between. This CDR3 has 12 amino acids. Germline lookup yields CDR1 SEHNR and CDR2 FQNEAQ (reference sequence). The CDR3 DNA is TGTGCCAGCAGCGGGCAGGGATATAAAGCTTTCTTT. Its protein product is CASSGQGYKAFF. The whole variable domain, remainder taken from reference TRBV7-9 and TRBJ1-1, is DTGVSQNPRHKITKRGQNVTFRCDPISEHNRLYWYRQTLGQGPEFLTYFQNEAQLEKSRLLSDRFSAERPKGSFSTLEIQRTEQGDSAMYLCASSGQGYKAFFGQGTRLTVV.

The chain links TRBV6-4 to TRBJ1-2; D unclear. The CDR3 consists of 13 residues. CDR1 MRHNA and CDR2 SNTAGT come from the germline V gene. V lost 4 bases to trimming and J lost 5 bases, with 11 bases between them. The DNA of the CDR3 is TGTGCCAGCAGTGGGGAGGGCCGTTATGGCTACACCTTC. It codes for CASSGEGRYGYTF.

The V gene is TRBV9, the J gene TRBJ2-7; 7 nucleotides match TRBD2. The trim removed 0 bases at V and 0 bases at J, leaving 6 bases unmatched. The CDR3 runs to 16 residues. Germline V gene data show CDR1 as SGDLS and CDR2 as YYNGEE. The CDR3 sequence is CASSVGSSGLSYEQYF. The CDR3 DNA follows: TGTGCCAGCAGCGTAGGGTCTAGCGGTCTCTCCTACGAGCAGTACTTC.

The rearrangement links TRBV5-4 to TRBJ1-2, with 9 bases identical to TRBD1. The germline CDR1 and CDR2 sequences are SGHNT and YYREEE (reference sequence). The V and J ends lost 4 bases and 8 bases, in that order; junction bases with no gene match: 3. The CDR3 contains 12 residues. The CDR3: CASSRTGEGYTF. The CDR3, as DNA: TGTGCCAGCAGCCGGACAGGGGAAGGCTACACCTTC.

V gene TRBV5-3 combines with J gene TRBJ1-2, with TRBD1 matching 7 bases. TRBV5-3 is an ORF, with its function uncertain. The V and J ends lost 4 bases and 2 bases, in that order; junction bases with no gene match: 2. This CDR3 has 13 amino acids. The CDR3 sequence is CARSPTGNYGYTF. CDR3 DNA: TGTGCCAGAAGCCCGACAGGGAACTATGGCTACACCTTC.

This sequence joins TRBV18 and TRBJ2-1; 10 bases line up with TRBD2. CDR1 KGHSH and CDR2 LQKENI come from the germline V gene. With V trimmed by 2 bases and J by 4 bases, 2 bases remained unmatched. This CDR3 has 15 amino acids. CDR3 bases: TGTGCCAGCTCACCAGAGACTAGCGGGTACAATGAGCAGTTCTTC. Its translation is CASSPETSGYNEQFF.

This chain joins TRBV4-3 and TRBJ2-1, with D unresolved. The CDR3 spans 15 residues. Trimming left V 0 bases short and J 0 bases short, with 6 bases between. The germline CDR1 and CDR2 sequences are LGHNA and YSLEER. CDR3 loop: CASSQEISSYNEQFF. CDR3 nucleotide sequence: TGCGCCAGCAGCCAAGAGATTAGCTCCTACAATGAGCAGTTCTTC.

The J gene is TRBJ1-5, the V gene TRBV27; tentative D call: TRBD1 (5 bases). Germline CDR1 is MNHEY and CDR2 is SMNVEV (reference sequence). This CDR3 is 17 amino acids long. Trimming removed 6 bases from V and 3 bases from J, with 21 bases in between. In nucleotides, the CDR3 is TGTGCCAGCAGCCGAATGGGGGGGAAAAGTTTCAATCAGCCCCAGCATTTT. Amino acids: CASSRMGGKSFNQPQHF.

The chain has TRBV5-1 and TRBJ2-2, with D tentatively TRBD1 (5 bases). CDR3 size: 15 residues. V was shortened by 4 bases and J by 1 base, with 11 bases between the two germline ends. Germline V gives CDR1 SGHRS, CDR2 YFSETQ. The CDR3 region has the DNA TGCGCCAGCAGCCCTGGGGCCTTGAACACCGGGGAGCTGTTTTTT. This codes for CASSPGALNTGELFF.

The gene calls are TRBV6-5 and TRBJ1-2, with D perhaps TRBD1 (5 bases). The germline V gene has CDR1 MNHEY and CDR2 SVGAGI. This CDR3 region has 13 residues. The germline V and J ends were trimmed by 6 bases and 0 bases, with 8 bases remaining between them. The CDR3: CASRFRANYGYTF. The CDR3 DNA reads as TGTGCCAGCAGATTCAGGGCTAACTATGGCTACACCTTC.

This rearrangement joins TRBV6-5 to TRBJ2-1; D unclear. Trimming left V 5 bases short and J 3 bases short, with 5 bases between. CDR3 length equals 12 residues. The germline V gene encodes CDR1 MNHEY and CDR2 SVGAGI. This CDR3 is CASSPVYNEQFF. In nucleotides, the CDR3 is TGTGCCAGCAGTCCGGTCTACAATGAGCAGTTCTTC.

This chain joins TRBV5-6 and TRBJ2-1; 10 bases align to TRBD2. Per the germline V gene, CDR1 is SGHDT and CDR2 is YYEEEE. V gave up 2 bases and J gave up 5 bases; unmatched junction bases: 4. This CDR3 contains 15 residues. The CDR3, as DNA: TGTGCCAGCAGCTTTATAGCGGGGGGCCACAATGAGCAGTTCTTC. It translates to CASSFIAGGHNEQFF. The complete variable domain, with remaining parts taken from reference TRBV5-6 and TRBJ2-1, reads DAGVTQSPTHLIKTRGQQVTLRCSPKSGHDTVSWYQQALGQGPQFIFQYYEEEERQRGNFPDRFSGHQFPNYSSELNVNALLLGDSALYLCASSFIAGGHNEQFFGPGTRLTVL.

The chain links TRBV6-2 or TRBV6-3 to TRBJ1-4; TRBD1 matches 8 bases. The germline gives CDR1 MNHEY, CDR2 SVGEGT. Losses at the gene ends were 4 bases for V and 3 bases for J; bases not matched to a gene: 1. This CDR3 contains 14 residues. The CDR3 coding sequence is TGTGCCAGCAGTTGGGGACAGGCTAATGAAAAACTGTTTTTT. It yields the protein CASSWGQANEKLFF.

J is TRBJ2-3 and V is TRBV7-6; 7 bases fit TRBD2. This CDR3 contains 15 residues. Germline CDR1 is SGHVS and CDR2 is FNYEAQ. V lost 0 bases to trimming and J lost 6 bases; unmatched junction nucleotides: 6. This CDR3 reads CASSLAILAVDTQYF. The CDR3 nucleotides read TGTGCCAGCAGCTTAGCCATTCTAGCGGTGGATACGCAGTATTTT.

This chain uses TRBV20-1 with TRBJ1-2, with TRBD1 as a possible D gene (6 bases). The germline V gene has CDR1 DFQATT and CDR2 SNEGSKA (reference sequence). V was trimmed by 6 bases and J by 4 bases, leaving 9 bases between them. The CDR3 has 11 amino acids. The CDR3 region has the DNA TGCAGTGCATGGGACACCTATGGCTACACCTTC. This encodes CSAWDTYGYTF.

The chain employs TRBV19 and TRBJ1-4; TRBD1 might be the D (5 bases). V dropped 2 bases and J dropped 4 bases, with 14 bases sitting between them. The CDR3 length is 16 residues. CDR1 and CDR2 (germline): LNHDA, SQIVND (reference sequence). The CDR3 reads CASSITDSRINEKLFF. CDR3 DNA sequence: TGTGCCAGTAGTATAACCGACAGCCGGATTAATGAAAAACTGTTTTTT. Full variable domain (rest looked up from reference TRBV19 and TRBJ1-4): DGGITQSPKYLFRKEGQNVTLSCEQNLNHDAMYWYRQDPGQGLRLIYYSQIVNDFQKGDIAEGYSVSREKKESFPLTVTSAQKNPTAFYLCASSITDSRINEKLFFGSGTQLSVL.

The chain links TRBV4-1 to TRBJ2-1; 7 bases line up with TRBD2. There are 15 residues in the CDR3. Germline V gene sequence: CDR1 MGHRA, CDR2 YSYEKL. V dropped 0 bases and J dropped 9; count of bases not matched to a gene: 8. The CDR3 sequence: CASSQDPAGWTEQFF. As DNA, the CDR3 is TGCGCCAGCAGCCAAGACCCAGCGGGATGGACTGAGCAGTTCTTC.

This clone was seen once. The V gene is TRBV5-4, the J gene TRBJ2-7; 8 bases match TRBD2. Per the germline V gene, CDR1 is SGHNT and CDR2 is YYREEE (reference sequence). V lost 0 bases, J lost 1 base, and 6 bases stayed unmatched. The CDR3 loop spans 16 amino acids. CDR3 region: CASSLGRLAQSYEQYF. The CDR3 region has the DNA TGTGCCAGCAGCTTGGGAAGACTAGCGCAGTCCTACGAGCAGTACTTC.